This T cell receptor beta chain was captured in a study of OX40 agonist ivuxolimab in advanced cancers. Concerning the study at large: Ivuxolimab, which targeted the costimulatory receptor OX40 (CD134), was an agonistic, fully human IgG2 monoclonal antibody. The paper reports the monotherapy dose-escalation portion (N ≈ 50 patients) of the phase I ivuxolimab trial. Intravenous ivuxolimab was administered to patients every 2 weeks at six dose levels: 0.01, 0.1, 0.3, 1.5, 3 and 10 mg/kg. Peripheral TCRbeta sequencing aimed to test whether ivuxolimab altered TCR sequence diversity and caused clonal T-cell expansion. Patients were allowed to have had prior anti-PD-1, anti-PD-L1 or anti-CTLA-4 therapy, and about 40% of the dose-escalation patients had been treated with checkpoint inhibitors. Of the roughly 53 patients in dose escalation, around 19 had hepatocellular carcinoma, some 15 had melanoma, 9 had renal cell carcinoma and 9 had head and neck cancer. Partial responses were achieved by three dose-escalation patients, of whom one had hepatocellular carcinoma and two had cutaneous melanoma. A male proportion of approximately 83% and a mean age of approximately 62 years, ranging from about 23 to 90, were recorded for the dose-escalation cohort. Here is what the overall study found, with its caveats: Low levels of normalized T-cell clonal expansion were also seen in some patients who did not respond. The antigen specificity of the clonally expanded peripheral T cells was not determined. At doses of 0.1 to 3.0 mg/kg, clonal expansion of both CD4+ and CD8+ T cells in blood was seen between baseline and week 6. After ivuxolimab, CD8+ T cells had more expanded clones than CD4+ T cells on average. In the 0.1-3.0 mg/kg groups, partial responders had among the lowest normalized peripheral clonal expansion, particularly in CD8+ T cells.

This clone was seen only a few times. Its binding antigen is unknown. No much larger clonotype is one base removed from it; base qualities were not supplied. For sequencing of the TCRbeta CDR3 region, genomic DNA was extracted from the sorted cells. The immunoSEQ Assay was used to sequence the TCRbeta CDR3 regions. The table comes from immuneACCESS by way of TCRdb, which keeps in-frame sequences with V and J called. Part of the clones is missing from these tables; in studies checked, under half for an unresolved V gene and the rest for unknown reasons. In all, the sample holds 65,000 to 75,000 clones, and about 88% of those were seen once. Around 2% of the sample is held by the ten biggest clonotypes. The germline V gene yields SNHLY for CDR1 and FYNNEI for CDR2. A distance of 9 bases separates the germline ends of V and J, which lose 4 bases and 2 bases respectively. CDR3 length: 14 amino acids, cysteine to phenylalanine. Only the CDR3 portion is preserved as DNA: 42 bases, with reading frame beginning at the first base.

Patients with autoimmune disease history or receiving systemic immunosuppression were excluded from the trial. Peripheral blood for TCR sequencing was collected from all dose cohorts at baseline, on cycle 4 day 1, and on cycle 7 day 1. Samples were obtained from an open-label, multicenter, first-in-human phase I dose-escalation trial of ivuxolimab. Adults with locally advanced or metastatic head and neck squamous cell, hepatocellular, melanoma or renal cell carcinoma were enrolled in the trial. Before TCR sequencing, CD4+ T cells and CD8+ T cells from peripheral blood were sorted into separate populations.

The V and J segments used are TRBV2 and TRBJ1-5, with the D gene not confidently named. This sequence was found in an adult with an advanced solid tumor such as melanoma, head and neck, liver or kidney cancer. Sample: CD4+ or CD8+ T cells sorted from blood, taken in a trial of the OX40 agonist ivuxolimab. The encoded CDR3 is CASSGTRGNQPQHF. The nucleotide sequence is given as TGTGCCAGCAGTGGAACACGGGGCAATCAGCCCCAGCATTTT.